Given below is one T cell receptor (beta chain) in context. No antigen is known for it. This CDR3 is 15 amino acids long. Germline CDR1 reads SNHLY; CDR2 reads FYNNEI. Trimming pared 6 bases from V and 1 base from J, leaving 12 bases between. As for the donors, each was a healthy bone marrow donor. PCR was performed using 60 Vbeta and 13 Jbeta primers. Profiling relied on immunoSEQ multiplex PCR, and the TCRdb table lists in-frame clones only, not all of them. The table has under 150,000 clones, 80% seen once; the top ten hold over 2%. This entry comes from a study of cytomegalovirus exposure and HLA in healthy donors. The study, taken as a whole, reports: A reported reduction in N-insertions relative to the roughly 710-donor mean was seen in an Asian-associated ancestry cluster in a later analysis. One cluster of highly shared sequence variants probably arose as a sequencing artifact. Across donors, presence/absence analyses took sequencing depth to be roughly uniform.

The sample comprised PBMCs. The V gene is TRBV2, the J gene TRBJ2-2, with D possibly TRBD1 on 5 matching bases. The source of this sequence is a man in his forties or fifties in good health and CMV-seronegative. The CDR3 DNA sequence: TGTGCCAGCAGGCCTCCAGGGCTGAACACCGGGGAGCTGTTTTTT. Translated: CASRPPGLNTGELFF.